This T cell receptor (beta chain) is from a study of OX40 agonist ivuxolimab in advanced cancers. About the study: Patients were infused with ivuxolimab every 2 weeks at 0.01 to 10 mg/kg. Notes on the study in general: Dosing at 0.1 to 3.0 mg/kg was accompanied by clonal expansion of CD4+ and CD8+ blood T cells by week 6. Those patients achieving a partial response at 0.1-3.0 mg/kg showed among the lowest clonal expansion.

Trimming removed 8 bases from V and 0 bases from J, with 16 bases in between. The length of the CDR3 is 15 residues. Germline V gene lookup returns CDR1 SEHNR and CDR2 FQNEAQ (reference sequence). Produced via immunoSEQ multiplex PCR; TCRdb's table is partial and in-frame only. The data contain under 60,000 clones, around four fifths of them singletons. This clone was detected only a few times. The antigen is unknown. The chain has TRBV7-9 and TRBJ1-1; D perhaps matches TRBD1 (5 bases). This receptor was obtained from an adult with an advanced solid tumor such as melanoma, head and neck, liver or kidney cancer. The material was CD4+ or CD8+ T cells sorted from blood, obtained in a trial of the OX40 agonist ivuxolimab. The CDR3 sequence: CASSGVRGMNTEAFF. The DNA for the CDR3 is TGTGCCAGCTCAGGCGTACGGGGGATGAACACTGAAGCTTTCTTT.